This TCR beta chain was captured by sequencing in a study of regulatory T cells in long-lasting Graves disease (dated by TCRdb to the early 2020s). General notes on the study: In the newly diagnosed Graves' disease group, patients had been taking antithyroid drugs for less than 3 months. This study used TCR sequencing and RNA sequencing of peripheral blood to compare persistent Graves' disease patients against newly diagnosed Graves' disease patients. The study took place in China and was registered as a clinical trial. A total of approximately 35 samples underwent TCR sequencing: about 13 from persistent and about 20 from newly diagnosed Graves' disease patients. Summary of the overall study and its limitations: A larger number of public clonotypes was shared among persistent patients (over 2,500) than among newly diagnosed patients (around 970). Compared with newly diagnosed patients, patients with persistent Graves' disease had lower TCR Shannon entropy and fewer highly expanded clones, which suggests clonal expansion. TRBV28, TRBJ1-2 and TRBJ2-5 were preferentially used in persistent disease, while TRBV20-1 and TRBJ2-1 were favored in newly diagnosed disease. Only the TCR beta chain was sequenced and analyzed. As a limitation, the authors acknowledged that the small sample size may reduce accuracy. The study examined only peripheral blood because the primary lesion, thyroid tissue, could not be accessed.

This clonotype showed up many times. The clone's antigen remains unknown. Base qualities are not provided; no much larger clone lies one nucleotide away. The time point label on this specimen signifies: newly diagnosed GD, antithyroid drugs for less than 3 months. For both TCR sequencing and RNA sequencing, RNA was extracted from PBMCs using TRIzol. The diagnosis of Graves' disease followed American Thyroid Association guidelines. The patients came from an endocrinology department in Xi'an, China. Each patient gave 7.5 to 10 milliliters of peripheral blood, collected in an EDTA anticoagulant tube. Ficoll Paque Plus density gradient separation was used to isolate PBMCs, and no further T cell sorting was done. An Agilent 2100 Bioanalyzer and agarose gel were used to check RNA quality, and a NanoDrop 2000 was used to measure RNA concentration. Library creation used multiplex PCR. Sequencing took place on an Illumina HiSeq 4000. To build TCR beta libraries, CDR3 regions were amplified by Arm-PCR using iRepertoire HTBI primers. Gel purification was performed on PCR products prior to sequencing. The source study handled its data this way. Across samples, 55 to 80 TRBV and 15 or so TRBJ segments were identified and used for gene usage analysis of CDR3 amino acid clonotypes. COPE and FqMerger were used to merge the filtered high-quality paired reads into contigs. Contigs were aligned with BLAST to IMGT TRBV, TRBD and TRBJ reference genes, and CDR3 was defined per IMGT. Clonotypes above 0.1% frequency were classified as highly expanded clones. Shannon entropy was used to measure repertoire diversity, and the Gini coefficient was used to measure V-J evenness. A clonotype found in more than one individual was treated as public. Clones were called with MiXCR by TCRdb after fastp trimmed the public reads at Q25, and only in-frame beta chains were retained. Rows are combined by CDR3 protein, so each entry shows the most common genes and DNA. The V and J calls here are based on TCRdb, not the publication. In this sample the table shows around 250,000 distinct CDR3 sequences, 18% of which occur a single time. The top ten hold 11% to 15% of the sample.

The germline ends are 15 bases apart after V is trimmed by 5 bases and J by 5 bases. The CDR3 covers 14 residues, taking in both the cysteine and the phenylalanine. Only the CDR3 portion is preserved as DNA: 42 bases, with reading frame beginning at the first base. Looking up the germline V gene (reference sequence) yields CDR1 LGHDT and CDR2 YNNKEL. Separately, the same data were catalogued under a study of T cells in Graves' hyperthyroidism and ophthalmopathy. As noted in the second study: Stable Graves' hyperthyroidism was defined as the absence of progression to ophthalmopathy over 18 months of follow-up. Hyperthyroidism patients were aged 18 to 65 years and newly diagnosed, with disease duration of less than 2 months. Patients with uncontrolled infections, other autoimmune diseases, pregnancy or lactation were excluded. Diagnoses were based on clinical symptoms, serum thyroxine and TRAb, thyroid ultrasound and orbital computed tomography. The TCR CDR3 was subjected to a first round of RT-PCR using the HTBI primer set and the Qiagen OneStep RT-PCR kit. Blood samples also contained most of the expanded thyroid clonotypes (frequency above 0.001), which suggests that blood repertoires may reflect thyroid immune responses. A 13 V-J signature model separated ophthalmopathy from stable hyperthyroidism, with over 85% sensitivity and 81.08% specificity in cross-validation and 80%/75% in testing. In validation, progression to ophthalmopathy was predicted by the model with almost 71% sensitivity and 72% to 85% specificity, a median of about 6.8 months before onset. To identify distinguishing TCR V-J signatures, a discovery cohort of around 100 patients was used, comprising 43 with Graves' ophthalmopathy and approximately 58 with stable Graves' hyperthyroidism. Prospective prediction of ophthalmopathy was tested in an independent validation cohort consisting of under 20 hyperthyroidism patients and 15 or so patients who later progressed to ophthalmopathy. The 95 to 100 discovery patients were randomly split 7:3 into training and test sets. The study also compared thyroid tissue and blood T-cell repertoires from five or six Graves' hyperthyroidism patients. Once sampling was done, hyperthyroidism patients were given methimazole at a starting dose of 30 mg daily, whereas ophthalmopathy patients were given high-dose intravenous methylprednisolone. Libraries were constructed in a second round of multiplex PCR, after which size selection and purification were performed. Sequencing of the libraries was done on an Illumina HiSeq2000 using paired-end 100 bp reads. SOAPnuke was used to process the raw data, throwing out any read that contained adapters or uncalled bases, had a mean Phred below 15, or lacked an exact constant-primer or identifier match. High-quality paired reads were merged with COPE v1.2.5, and unique nucleotide sequences were defined as clonotypes. MiTCR v1.1 was used to align clonotypes to the IMGT TRBV, TRBD and TRBJ reference segments. Only V-J combinations with frequency above 0.0001, covering approximately 99% of repertoires, were analysed. The TCS score was defined as F50 (clonal expansion) divided by E x V (chaos), with BLOSUM62-based TCRdist calculated between CDR3 peptides within each V-J. Welch's t-statistics and random forest reduced around 550 V-J features to about 13, which were used in a naive Bayes classifier (R e1071). Sample size was not statistically predetermined, and investigators were not blinded to group allocation. The paper reports TCR Vbeta CDR3 sequencing of approximately 130 peripheral blood samples: under 45 ophthalmopathy, about 75 hyperthyroidism and roughly 17 progressor patients.

The source is a woman aged 30 to 39 with Graves disease. Donor details come from another sample of the same person, matched by shared clones. The chain is encoded by TRBV3-1 joined to TRBJ2-5; the best D guess is TRBD2, with 5 bases matching. The input for sequencing was peripheral blood mononuclear cells (PBMCs), taken at new diagnosis, from a patient treated with antithyroid drugs. The CDR3 protein is CASSLEAAVETQYF. The nucleotides are TGTGCCAGCAGCTTGGAGGCTGCGGTGGAGACCCAGTACTTC.